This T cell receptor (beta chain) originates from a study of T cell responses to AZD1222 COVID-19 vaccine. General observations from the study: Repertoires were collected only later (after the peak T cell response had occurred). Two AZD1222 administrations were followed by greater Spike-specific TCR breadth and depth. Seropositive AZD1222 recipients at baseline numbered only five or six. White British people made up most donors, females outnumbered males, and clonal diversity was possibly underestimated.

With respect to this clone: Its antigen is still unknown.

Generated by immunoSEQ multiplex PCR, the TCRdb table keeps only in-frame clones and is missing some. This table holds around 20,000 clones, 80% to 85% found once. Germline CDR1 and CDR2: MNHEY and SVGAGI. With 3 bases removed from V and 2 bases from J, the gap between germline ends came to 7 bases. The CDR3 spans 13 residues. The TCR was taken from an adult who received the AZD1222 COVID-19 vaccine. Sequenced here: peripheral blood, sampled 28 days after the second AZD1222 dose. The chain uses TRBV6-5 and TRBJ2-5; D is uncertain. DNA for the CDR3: TGTGCCAGCAGTTATTTGGGGCAAGAGACCCAGTACTTC. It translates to CASSYLGQETQYF.